Each of the 18 T cell receptor beta chains below was sequenced from the same sample in a study of post-analysis software for immune sequencing data. For these TCRs, the target antigens are not known. General observations from the study: Patients showed TRBV5-6, TRBV5-1 and TRBV20-1 among a few TRBV segments more frequent than in controls.

The TCR beta cDNA libraries carried unique molecular identifiers. One entry per CDR3 protein results from TCRdb running MiXCR on the PCR reads. The sample lists 500,000 to 600,000 distinct CDR3 sequences, 44% occurring once. Specimen: blood. All receptors come from a girl aged 10 to 17 with multiple sclerosis.

In this sample, this clonotype turned up a few times. The V and J genes are TRBV7-2 and TRBJ2-7; D uncertain. The CDR3 runs to 12 residues. CDR1 and CDR2 (germline): SGHTA, FQGNSA. V lost 6 bases and J 4 bases, leaving 10 bases between the germline ends. CDR3 loop: CASSHEGYEQYF. The CDR3 coding sequence is TGTGCCAGCAGTCATGAAGGTTACGAGCAGTACTTC.

In this sample, this clonotype turned up a few times. V gene TRBV7-6 combines with J gene TRBJ2-7, with D perhaps being TRBD1 or TRBD2 (5 bases each). CDR1 is SGHVS and CDR2 is FNYEAQ in the germline V gene. CDR3 length equals 14 residues. V was pared by 1 base and J by 2 bases, with 9 bases between. DNA of the CDR3: TGTGCCAGCAGCTTAGTGGGACCCCCCTACGAGCAGTACTTC. Encoded protein: CASSLVGPPYEQYF.

The chain has TRBV7-9 and TRBJ2-4; D gene unclear. The CDR3 is 15 amino acids. Trimming pared 4 bases from V and 0 bases from J, leaving 10 bases between. Germline-derived CDR1 and CDR2 are SEHNR and FQNEAQ (reference sequence). The CDR3 reads CASSSIGRAKNIQYF. The CDR3 nucleotides are TGTGCCAGCAGCTCCATAGGCAGAGCCAAAAACATTCAGTACTTC.

This clonotype has a handful of counts. J is TRBJ2-5 and V is TRBV12-3 or TRBV12-4, with 13 positions matching TRBD2. V gave up 5 bases and J gave up 4 bases; unmatched junction bases: 4. The CDR3 consists of 15 residues. The CDR3 is CASSARLAGGETQYF. The DNA of the CDR3 is TGTGCCAGCAGTGCCCGACTAGCGGGAGGAGAGACCCAGTACTTC.

The rearrangement uses TRBV27 and TRBJ2-7, with TRBD2 matching 13 bases. The germline CDR1 and CDR2 sequences are MNHEY and SMNVEV (reference sequence). V gave up 0 bases and J gave up 6 bases; unmatched junction bases: 5. The CDR3 is made up of 16 amino acids. CDR3 in amino acids: CASSLSSTSGRPEQYF. In DNA form, the CDR3 reads TGTGCCAGCAGTTTATCCTCGACTAGCGGGAGGCCCGAGCAGTACTTC.

The chain links TRBV5-1 to TRBJ2-1; the D gene could be TRBD1 or TRBD2 (5 bases each). Looked up from germline, CDR1 is SGHRS and CDR2 is YFSETQ. Deletions cut 4 bases from V and 3 bases from J, with 11 bases between. The CDR3 runs to 14 residues. The CDR3 nucleotides are TGCGCCAGCAGCCCCCGGGACCTCTACAATGAGCAGTTCTTC. This codes for CASSPRDLYNEQFF.

V is TRBV12-3 or TRBV12-4 and J is TRBJ2-3; D unresolved. The V and J ends lost 2 bases and 0 bases respectively, with 9 bases between them. The CDR3 has 15 amino acids. The CDR3 DNA sequence: TGTGCCAGCAGTTTACAACGAGCCAGCACAGATACGCAGTATTTT. Translated: CASSLQRASTDTQYF.

This chain links TRBV12-3 or TRBV12-4 with TRBJ1-5; possible D gene TRBD1, 5 bases. The CDR3 runs 13 residues. V was clipped by 3 bases and J by 7 bases, with 10 bases between them. The CDR3 DNA sequence: TGTGCCAGCAGTTTGGAGGGGTGGCAGCCCCAGCATTTT. Protein sequence: CASSLEGWQPQHF.

The V call is TRBV2, the J call TRBJ1-5; 7 bases align to TRBD1. Germline CDR1 is SNHLY and CDR2 is FYNNEI. This CDR3 has 14 residues. After removal of 8 bases from V and 4 bases from J, the junction contained 8 bases not matched to a gene. DNA for the CDR3: TGTGCCAGCGGAGGCGACAGGGTAAATCAGCCCCAGCATTTT. Translating gives CASGGDRVNQPQHF.

The gene calls are TRBV12-3 or TRBV12-4 and TRBJ2-1, with unresolved D. V lost 4 bases to trimming and J lost 1 base, with 11 bases between them. The CDR3 is made up of 15 amino acids. The CDR3 spells CASSSRFRSYNEQFF. In nucleotides, the CDR3 is TGTGCCAGCAGTTCGCGGTTTAGGTCCTACAATGAGCAGTTCTTC.

The sample holds a few counts of this clonotype. One end of the junction does not line up with germline, which may come from a read error. The chain uses TRBV20-1 and TRBJ2-5, with 8 positions matching TRBD1. Per the germline V gene, CDR1 is DFQATT and CDR2 is SNEGSKA (reference sequence). The CDR3 sequence is 13 residues long. CDR3 loop: CSATRTGGETRYF. The CDR3 coding sequence is TGCAGTGCTACTCGCACAGGGGGAGAGACCCGGTACTTC.

The genes are TRBV5-1 and TRBJ2-7; D remains ambiguous. Looked up from germline, CDR1 is SGHRS and CDR2 is YFSETQ. The V end was cut by 6 bases, the J end by 1 base, with 11 bases between. The CDR3 sequence is 13 residues long. CDR3 in amino acids: CASNEDGSYEQYF. The CDR3 nucleotides read TGCGCCAGCAACGAAGACGGTTCCTACGAGCAGTACTTC.

The V call is TRBV4-2, the J call TRBJ2-1, with a weak D call TRBD2 (5 bases). V lost 3 bases, J lost 8 bases, and 17 bases lay in between. This CDR3 region has 15 residues. Germline CDR1 reads LGHNA; CDR2 reads YNFKEQ. This chain's CDR3 is CASSQDVLGRDEQFF. In nucleotides, the CDR3 is TGTGCCAGCAGCCAGGACGTACTAGGTCGGGATGAGCAGTTCTTC.

This clonotype has more than one count but fewer than ten. This rearrangement joins TRBV6-1 to TRBJ2-5; D ambiguous. The CDR3 sequence is 14 residues long. Trimming took 1 base from V and 0 from J, leaving 6 bases between them. Germline values: CDR1 MNHNS, CDR2 SASEGT. The CDR3 DNA follows: TGTGCCAGCAGTGAAGGACCCCACCAAGAGACCCAGTACTTC. It is translated as CASSEGPHQETQYF.

The table lists this clonotype with a few counts. The gene calls are TRBV24-1 and TRBJ2-1; tentative D call: TRBD1 (6 bases). V lost 4 bases and J lost 3, with 12 bases in between. Germline assignment: CDR1 KGHDR and CDR2 SFDVKD. The CDR3 covers 15 residues. CDR3 coding DNA: TGTGCCACCAGTGACCCTAAGGACAGCTACAATGAGCAGTTCTTC. Protein sequence: CATSDPKDSYNEQFF.

The sample holds one count of this clonotype. V usage is TRBV10-3 and J usage is TRBJ2-5; D ambiguous. The CDR3 sequence is 11 residues long. Germline values: CDR1 ENHRY, CDR2 SYGVKD. Trimming shortened V by 6 bases and J by 6 bases, and 8 bases separated the two germline ends. CDR3 region: CAISLGQTQYF. In DNA, the CDR3 is TGTGCCATCAGCCTAGGACAGACCCAGTACTTC.

There are a few counts of this clonotype. The chain links TRBV3-1 to TRBJ2-1; 11 bases fit TRBD2. With V trimmed by 0 bases and J by 4 bases, 5 bases remained unmatched. This CDR3 comprises 17 residues. Germline V gives CDR1 LGHDT, CDR2 YNNKEL (reference sequence). CDR3 region: CASSQETLAGVYNEQFF. The CDR3, as DNA: TGTGCCAGCAGCCAAGAAACACTAGCGGGGGTATACAATGAGCAGTTCTTC.

The chain is built from TRBV7-6 and TRBJ2-3; no definite D call. The CDR3 length is 13 residues. Germline V gives CDR1 SGHVS, CDR2 FNYEAQ. V was trimmed by 5 bases and J by 5 bases, leaving 11 bases between them. DNA for the CDR3: TGTGCCAGCAGCCCTCGACTGGAAGATACGCAGTATTTT. As protein: CASSPRLEDTQYF. The whole variable domain, filled in from reference TRBV7-6 and TRBJ2-3, reads GAGVSQSPRYKVTKRGQDVALRCDPISGHVSLYWYRQALGQGPEFLTYFNYEAQQDKSGLPNDRFSAERPEGSISTLTIQRTEQRDSAMYRCASSPRLEDTQYFGPGTRLTVL.